Listed here are 15 T cell receptor beta chains from one sample, sequenced in a study of immune characterization of retroperitoneal liposarcoma. One entry per CDR3 protein results from TCRdb running MiXCR on the PCR reads. The sample carries under 2,000 distinct CDR3 sequences, about 53% recorded once. The sample comprised tumor tissue. Source of these receptors: a male donor with retroperitoneal liposarcoma.

This clonotype was seen just once. The chain employs TRBV6-6 and TRBJ2-1, with D unclear. This CDR3 is built from 14 residues. Germline CDR1 and CDR2: MNHNY and SVGAGI (reference sequence). V was trimmed by 8 bases and J by 0 bases, leaving 11 bases between them. The CDR3, as DNA: TGTGCCAGCGGGGTTGTGAGCTCCTACAATGAGCAGTTCTTC. Its translation is CASGVVSSYNEQFF.

The chain carries TRBV6-1 and TRBJ2-3; 13 nucleotides line up with TRBD2. The CDR3 consists of 14 residues. Trimming removed 11 bases from V and 5 bases from J; junction bases left unmatched: 7. Germline V gene lookup returns CDR1 MNHNS and CDR2 SASEGT. CDR3: CAGRLAGGGDTQYF. Written as DNA, the CDR3 is TGTGCCGGAAGACTAGCGGGGGGAGGAGATACGCAGTATTTT.

Judged by abundance, this clonotype is large. This sequence joins TRBV6-1 and TRBJ2-6; D is uncertain. This CDR3 contains 14 residues. Trimming left V 7 bases short and J 0 bases short, with 7 bases between. From germline, CDR1 is MNHNS and CDR2 SASEGT. The CDR3: CASKQTSGANVLTF. The CDR3 DNA follows: TGTGCCAGCAAGCAGACCTCTGGGGCCAACGTCCTGACTTTC.

This clonotype was detected a few times. V and J are TRBV7-2 and TRBJ2-3; TRBD2 aligns across 9 bases. This CDR3 region has 17 residues. The germline CDR1 and CDR2 sequences are SGHTA and FQGNSA. V dropped 1 base and J dropped 3; count of bases not matched to a gene: 8. CDR3 loop: CASSLGVGGGVTDTQYF. CDR3 DNA: TGTGCCAGCAGCTTAGGGGTCGGCGGGGGGGTAACAGATACGCAGTATTTT.

The chain has TRBV6-1 and TRBJ2-3; D is uncertain. The CDR3 consists of 13 residues. Germline CDR1 and CDR2: MNHNS and SASEGT. Trimming stripped 8 bases from V and 0 bases from J, with 9 bases between. The CDR3 DNA follows: TGTGCCAGCGGTGTGAGCAGCACAGATACGCAGTATTTT. Its translation: CASGVSSTDTQYF.

The V call is TRBV7-2, the J call TRBJ2-1, with D possibly being TRBD2 (6 bases). The CDR3 has 18 residues. Per the germline V gene, CDR1 is SGHTA and CDR2 is FQGNSA. V lost 1 base to trimming and J lost 1 base, with 17 bases between them. This chain's CDR3 is CASSLVVWEAGSYNEQFF. The CDR3 DNA is TGTGCCAGCAGCTTAGTTGTGTGGGAGGCAGGTTCCTACAATGAGCAGTTCTTC.

The table lists this clonotype with a few counts. The chain joins TRBV7-2 to TRBJ2-1; 12 nucleotides line up with TRBD2. The J call may not be correct, given that the DNA end is closer to TRBJ2-5. The CDR3 sequence is 18 residues long. CDR1 and CDR2 from the germline V gene are SGHTA and FQGNSA. CDR3 loop: CASSLGPPSGRAEETQYF. CDR3 sequence (DNA): TGTGCCAGCAGCTTAGGGCCCCCTAGCGGGAGGGCCGAAGAGACCCAGTACTTC.

This clonotype was seen only once. The chain is built from TRBV7-2 and TRBJ2-2; D is unclear. V lost 6 bases to trimming and J lost 5 bases, with 7 bases between them. The length of the CDR3 is 12 residues. Germline V gene data show CDR1 as SGHTA and CDR2 as FQGNSA. CDR3 in amino acids: CASRRLTGELFF. CDR3 coding DNA: TGTGCCAGCAGACGCCTAACCGGGGAGCTGTTTTTT.

This clonotype was counted only a few times. The CDR3 nucleotides read TGTGCCAGCAGGGCTGCGGATATATTGGAGACCCAGTTCTTC. Encoded protein: CASRAADILETQFF. This sequence joins TRBV7-2 and TRBJ2-1; D unclear. V was cut by 6 bases and J by 13 bases, with 22 bases left in between. The V gene's germline CDR1 is SGHTA and CDR2 FQGNSA. The CDR3 totals 14 residues.

The chain joins TRBV6-6 to TRBJ2-7, with 8 bases lining up with TRBD2. The J call may be wrong; the DNA end is better matched by TRBJ2-1. The germline V gene has CDR1 MNHNY and CDR2 SVGAGI (reference sequence). This CDR3 is built from 14 residues. In nucleotides, the CDR3 is TGTGCCAGCAGTGAGAGCGGGGGTGTCAATGAGCAGTTCTTC. Amino acid sequence: CASSESGGVNEQFF.

The chain uses TRBV7-9 and TRBJ2-3; D unresolved. TRBJ2-7 matches the DNA end more closely, so the J call is doubtful. Germline CDR1 and CDR2: SEHNR and FQNEAQ (reference sequence). CDR3 size: 17 residues. Here the CDR3 DNA reads TGTGCCAGCAGCTACGAACTGGGAATATCTCCCTACAATGAGCAGTACTTC. Its protein is CASSYELGISPYNEQYF.

This chain uses TRBV7-2 with TRBJ2-3; D not resolved. The J call may be faulty, since TRBJ2-7 better matches the DNA end. CDR3 length: 12 amino acids. Germline V gene sequence: CDR1 SGHTA, CDR2 FQGNSA. CDR3 amino acids: CASSRTVYEQYF. The CDR3 nucleotides are TGTGCCAGCAGTCGGACGGTTTACGAGCAGTACTTC.

The chain is built from TRBV7-9 and TRBJ2-1, with D perhaps TRBD1 (6 bases). Germline loops: CDR1 SEHNR, CDR2 FQNEAQ (reference sequence). The CDR3 length is 15 residues. Trimming pared 2 bases from V and 13 bases from J, leaving 21 bases between. CDR3 coding DNA: TGTGCCAGCAGCTTACGGACAGCGATGAGAGAGACCCAGTTCTTC. This gives the protein CASSLRTAMRETQFF.

V usage is TRBV7-2 and J usage is TRBJ2-5, with 7 positions matching TRBD1. The CDR3 has 17 residues. Per the germline V gene, CDR1 is SGHTA and CDR2 is FQGNSA. The V gene end was trimmed by 4 bases and the J gene end by 1 base; junction bases not matched to a gene: 12. This CDR3 reads CASSSIFPGTVQETQYF. In DNA, the CDR3 is TGTGCCAGCAGCTCGATATTCCCCGGGACAGTCCAAGAGACCCAGTACTTC. Combining the CDR3 with reference TRBV7-2 and TRBJ2-5 gives the whole variable domain GAGVSQSPSNKVTEKGKDVELRCDPISGHTALYWYRQSLGQGLEFLIYFQGNSAPDKSGLPSDRFSAERTGGSVSTLTIQRTQQEDSAVYLCASSSIFPGTVQETQYFGPGTRLLVL.

J is TRBJ2-3 and V is TRBV12-3 or TRBV12-4; 8 nucleotides align to TRBD1. The end of the DNA is better explained by TRBJ2-7, so the J call may be wrong. The CDR3 runs to 13 residues. CDR3 loop: CASSSPDRGEQYF. CDR3 nucleotide sequence: TGTGCCAGCAGTTCTCCTGACAGGGGCGAGCAGTACTTC.